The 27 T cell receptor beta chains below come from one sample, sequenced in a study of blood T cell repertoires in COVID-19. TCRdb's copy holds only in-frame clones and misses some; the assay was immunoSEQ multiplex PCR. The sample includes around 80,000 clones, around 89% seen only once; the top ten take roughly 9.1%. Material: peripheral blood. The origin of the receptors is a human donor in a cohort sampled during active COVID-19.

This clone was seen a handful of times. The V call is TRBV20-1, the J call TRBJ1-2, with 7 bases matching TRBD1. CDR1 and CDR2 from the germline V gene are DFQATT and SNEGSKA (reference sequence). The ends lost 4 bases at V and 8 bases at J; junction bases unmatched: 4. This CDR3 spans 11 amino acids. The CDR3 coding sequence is TGCAGTGCTACAGACAGGGCGGGCTACACCTTC. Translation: CSATDRAGYTF.

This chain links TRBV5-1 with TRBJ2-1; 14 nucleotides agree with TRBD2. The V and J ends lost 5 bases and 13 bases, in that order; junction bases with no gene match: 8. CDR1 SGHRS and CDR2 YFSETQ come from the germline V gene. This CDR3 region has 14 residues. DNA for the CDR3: TGCGCCAGCAGTCGGACTAGCGGGGGGCCTGGTCAGTTCTTC. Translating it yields CASSRTSGGPGQFF.

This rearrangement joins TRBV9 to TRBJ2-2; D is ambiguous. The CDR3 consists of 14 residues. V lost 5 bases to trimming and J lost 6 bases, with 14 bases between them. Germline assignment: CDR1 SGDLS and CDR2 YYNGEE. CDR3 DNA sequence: TGTGCCAGCAGGGAGAATCTAGATGCCGGGGAGCTGTTTTTT. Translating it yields CASRENLDAGELFF.

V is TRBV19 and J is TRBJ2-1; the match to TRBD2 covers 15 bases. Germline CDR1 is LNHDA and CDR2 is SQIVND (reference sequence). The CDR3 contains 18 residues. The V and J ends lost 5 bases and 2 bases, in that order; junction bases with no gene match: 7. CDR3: CASSVGLAGGRAYNEQFF. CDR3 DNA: TGTGCCAGTAGTGTGGGACTAGCGGGAGGCCGCGCCTACAATGAGCAGTTCTTC.

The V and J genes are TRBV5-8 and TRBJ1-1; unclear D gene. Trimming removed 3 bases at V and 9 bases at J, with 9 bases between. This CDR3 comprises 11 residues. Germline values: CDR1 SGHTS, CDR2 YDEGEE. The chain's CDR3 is CASSYGRQAFF. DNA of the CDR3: TGTGCCAGCAGCTATGGGAGGCAAGCTTTCTTT.

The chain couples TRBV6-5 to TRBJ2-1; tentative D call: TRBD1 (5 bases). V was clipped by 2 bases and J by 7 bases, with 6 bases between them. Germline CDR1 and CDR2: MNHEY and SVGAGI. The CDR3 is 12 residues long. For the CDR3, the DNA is TGTGCCAGCAGTTACGCAGGGAATGAGCAGTTCTTC. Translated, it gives CASSYAGNEQFF.

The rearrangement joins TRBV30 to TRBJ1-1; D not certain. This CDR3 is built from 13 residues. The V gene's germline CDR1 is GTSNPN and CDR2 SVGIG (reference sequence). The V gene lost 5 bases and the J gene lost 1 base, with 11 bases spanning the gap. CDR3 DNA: TGTGCCTGGTTCAAACAGAAGAACACTGAAGCTTTCTTT. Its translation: CAWFKQKNTEAFF.

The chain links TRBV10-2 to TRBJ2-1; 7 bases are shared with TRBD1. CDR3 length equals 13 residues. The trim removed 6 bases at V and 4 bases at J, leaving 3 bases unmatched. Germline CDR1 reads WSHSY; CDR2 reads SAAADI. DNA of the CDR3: TGCGCCAGCAGCGGGACAGCATACAATGAGCAGTTCTTC. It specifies CASSGTAYNEQFF.

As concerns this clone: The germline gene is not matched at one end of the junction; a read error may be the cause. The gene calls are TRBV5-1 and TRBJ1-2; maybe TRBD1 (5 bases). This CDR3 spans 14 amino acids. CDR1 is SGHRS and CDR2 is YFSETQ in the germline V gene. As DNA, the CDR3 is TGCGCCAGCAGCCCCGGGACTGCGGATTATGACTACACCTTC. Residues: CASSPGTADYDYTF.

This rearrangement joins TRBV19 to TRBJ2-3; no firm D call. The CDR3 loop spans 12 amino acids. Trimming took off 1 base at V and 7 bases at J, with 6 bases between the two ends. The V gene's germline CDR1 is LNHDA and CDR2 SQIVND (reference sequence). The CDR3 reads CASSIVGNTQYF. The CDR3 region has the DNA TGTGCCAGTAGTATAGTCGGTAATACGCAGTATTTT.

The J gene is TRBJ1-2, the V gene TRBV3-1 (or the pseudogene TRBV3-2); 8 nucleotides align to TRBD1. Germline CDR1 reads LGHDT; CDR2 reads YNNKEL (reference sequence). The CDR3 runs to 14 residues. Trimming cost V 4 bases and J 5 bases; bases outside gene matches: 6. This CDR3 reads CASSPGQGDYGYTF. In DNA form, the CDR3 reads TGTGCCAGCAGCCCCGGACAGGGCGATTATGGCTACACCTTC.

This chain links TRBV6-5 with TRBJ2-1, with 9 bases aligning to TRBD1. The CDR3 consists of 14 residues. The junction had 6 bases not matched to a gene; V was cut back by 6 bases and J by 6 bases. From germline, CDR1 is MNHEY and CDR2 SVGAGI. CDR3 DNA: TGTGCCAGCAGGGACAGGGGTTTCGGCAATGAGCAGTTCTTC. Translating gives CASRDRGFGNEQFF.

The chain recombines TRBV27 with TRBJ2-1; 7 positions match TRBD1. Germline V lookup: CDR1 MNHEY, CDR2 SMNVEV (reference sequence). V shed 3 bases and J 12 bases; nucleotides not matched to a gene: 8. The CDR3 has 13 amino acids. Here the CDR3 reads CASSFSQGEVQFF. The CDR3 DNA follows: TGTGCCAGCAGTTTTTCGCAGGGGGAAGTGCAGTTCTTC.

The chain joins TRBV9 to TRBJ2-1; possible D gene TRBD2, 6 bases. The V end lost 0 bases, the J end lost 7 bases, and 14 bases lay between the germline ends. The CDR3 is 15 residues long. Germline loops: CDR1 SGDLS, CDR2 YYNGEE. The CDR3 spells CASSVGGDSQNEQFF. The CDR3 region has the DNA TGTGCCAGCAGCGTAGGGGGGGACTCTCAAAATGAGCAGTTCTTC.

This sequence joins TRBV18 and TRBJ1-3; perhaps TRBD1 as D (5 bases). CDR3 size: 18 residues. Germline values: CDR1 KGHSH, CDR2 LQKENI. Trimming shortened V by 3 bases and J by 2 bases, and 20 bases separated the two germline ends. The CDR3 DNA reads TGTGCCAGCTCACCCAGTCATAACACCGACAGACCTGGAAACACCATATATTTT. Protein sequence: CASSPSHNTDRPGNTIYF. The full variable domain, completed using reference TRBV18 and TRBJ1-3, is NAGVMQNPRHLVRRRGQEARLRCSPMKGHSHVYWYRQLPEEGLKFMVYLQKENIIDESGMPKERFSAEFPKEGPSILRIQQVVRGDSAAYFCASSPSHNTDRPGNTIYFGEGSWLTVV.

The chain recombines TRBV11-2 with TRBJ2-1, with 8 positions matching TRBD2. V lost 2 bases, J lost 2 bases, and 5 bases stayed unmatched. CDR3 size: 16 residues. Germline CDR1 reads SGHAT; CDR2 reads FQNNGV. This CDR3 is CASSLRLAPPYNEQFF. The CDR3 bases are TGTGCCAGCAGCTTACGACTAGCGCCCCCCTACAATGAGCAGTTCTTC.

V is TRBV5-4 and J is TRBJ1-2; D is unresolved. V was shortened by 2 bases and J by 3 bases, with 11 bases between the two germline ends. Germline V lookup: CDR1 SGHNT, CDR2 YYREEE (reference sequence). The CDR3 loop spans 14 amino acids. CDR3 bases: TGTGCCAGCAGCTTCGCAGGAATAGACTATGGCTACACCTTC. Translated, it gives CASSFAGIDYGYTF.

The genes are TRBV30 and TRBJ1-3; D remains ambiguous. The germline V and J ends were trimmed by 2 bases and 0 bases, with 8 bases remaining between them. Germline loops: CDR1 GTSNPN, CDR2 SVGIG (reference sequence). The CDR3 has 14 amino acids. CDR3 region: CAWSRAYSGNTIYF. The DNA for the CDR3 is TGTGCCTGGAGTCGAGCATACTCTGGAAACACCATATATTTT.

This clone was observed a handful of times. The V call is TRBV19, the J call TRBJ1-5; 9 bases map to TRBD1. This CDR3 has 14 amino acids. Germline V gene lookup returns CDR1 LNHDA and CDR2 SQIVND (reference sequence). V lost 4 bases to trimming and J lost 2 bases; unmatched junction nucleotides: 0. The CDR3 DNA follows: TGTGCCAGTAGTAGGGACAGGGGCAATCAGCCCCAGCATTTT. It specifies CASSRDRGNQPQHF.

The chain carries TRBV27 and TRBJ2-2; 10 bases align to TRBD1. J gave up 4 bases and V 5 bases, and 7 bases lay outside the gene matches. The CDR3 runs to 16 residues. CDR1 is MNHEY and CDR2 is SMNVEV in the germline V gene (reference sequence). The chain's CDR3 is CASSPSGTGVTGELFF. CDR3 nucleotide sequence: TGTGCCAGCAGTCCCTCCGGGACAGGGGTCACCGGGGAGCTGTTTTTT.

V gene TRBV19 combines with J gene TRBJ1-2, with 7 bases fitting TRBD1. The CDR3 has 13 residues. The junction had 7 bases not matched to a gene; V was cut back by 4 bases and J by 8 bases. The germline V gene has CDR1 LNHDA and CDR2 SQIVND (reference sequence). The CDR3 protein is CASSTDRVQGYTF. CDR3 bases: TGTGCCAGTAGTACTGACAGGGTCCAGGGCTACACCTTC.

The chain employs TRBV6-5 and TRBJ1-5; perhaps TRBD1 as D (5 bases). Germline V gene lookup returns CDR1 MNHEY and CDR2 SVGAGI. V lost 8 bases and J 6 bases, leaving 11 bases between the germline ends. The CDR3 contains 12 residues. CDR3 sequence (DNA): TGTGCCAGCCTTCAGGGCGCTCAGCCCCAGCATTTT. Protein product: CASLQGAQPQHF.

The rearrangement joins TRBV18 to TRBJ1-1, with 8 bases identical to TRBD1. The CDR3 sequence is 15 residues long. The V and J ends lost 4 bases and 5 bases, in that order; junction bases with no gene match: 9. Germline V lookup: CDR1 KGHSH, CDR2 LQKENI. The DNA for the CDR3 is TGTGCCAGCTCACAGGACCAGGGGGCGCAGACTGAAGCTTTCTTT. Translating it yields CASSQDQGAQTEAFF.

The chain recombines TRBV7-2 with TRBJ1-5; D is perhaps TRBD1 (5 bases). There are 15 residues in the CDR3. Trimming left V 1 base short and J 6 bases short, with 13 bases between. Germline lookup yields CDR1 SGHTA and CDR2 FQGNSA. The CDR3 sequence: CASSLDRGLVQPQHF. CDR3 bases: TGTGCCAGCAGCTTAGATAGGGGATTGGTTCAGCCCCAGCATTTT.

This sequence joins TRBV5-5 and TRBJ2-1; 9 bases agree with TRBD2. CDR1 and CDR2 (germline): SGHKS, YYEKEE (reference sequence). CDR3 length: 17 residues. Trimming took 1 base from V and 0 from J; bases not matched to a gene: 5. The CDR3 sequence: CASSLIGSGSSYNEQFF. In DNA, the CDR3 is TGTGCCAGCAGCTTGATAGGTAGCGGGAGCTCCTACAATGAGCAGTTCTTC.

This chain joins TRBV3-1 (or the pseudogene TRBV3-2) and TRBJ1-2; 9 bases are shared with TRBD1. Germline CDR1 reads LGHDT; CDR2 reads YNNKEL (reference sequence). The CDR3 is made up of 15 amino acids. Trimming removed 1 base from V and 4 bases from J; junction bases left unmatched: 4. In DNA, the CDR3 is TGTGCCAGCAGCCAAGCGGACAGGGGCCCCTATGGCTACACCTTC. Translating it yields CASSQADRGPYGYTF.

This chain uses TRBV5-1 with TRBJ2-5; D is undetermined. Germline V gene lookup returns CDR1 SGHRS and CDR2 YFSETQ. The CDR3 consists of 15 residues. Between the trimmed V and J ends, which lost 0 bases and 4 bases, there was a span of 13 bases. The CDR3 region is CASSLGALRPETQYF. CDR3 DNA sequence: TGCGCCAGCAGCTTGGGGGCCCTTCGTCCAGAGACCCAGTACTTC. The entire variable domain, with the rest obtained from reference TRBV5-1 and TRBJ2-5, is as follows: KAGVTQTPRYLIKTRGQQVTLSCSPISGHRSVSWYQQTPGQGLQFLFEYFSETQRNKGNFPGRFSGRQFSNSRSEMNVSTLELGDSALYLCASSLGALRPETQYFGPGTRLLVL.